What follows are 10 T cell receptor beta chains derived from one specimen sequenced in a study of blood T cell repertoires in COVID-19. TCRdb keeps only in-frame clones here, not all; method: immunoSEQ multiplex PCR. In the table there are approximately 200,000 clones, 94% of which are singletons. The sequenced sample consisted of peripheral blood. The receptors stem from a man younger than 45 with COVID-19, enrolled during active disease.

This clone showed up just a few times. The chain combines TRBV7-2 with TRBJ2-2; TRBD1 aligns across 8 bases. Per germline, CDR1 SGHTA and CDR2 FQGNSA. The CDR3 sequence is 16 residues long. V was pared by 1 base and J by 3 bases, with 4 bases of the junction left unmatched. The CDR3 here is CASSLVAGGHTGELFF. The CDR3 coding sequence is TGTGCCAGCAGCTTAGTTGCAGGGGGCCACACCGGGGAGCTGTTTTTT.

This chain links TRBV7-9 with TRBJ2-2, with 11 bases fitting TRBD2. The length of the CDR3 is 15 residues. Germline assignment: CDR1 SEHNR and CDR2 FQNEAQ (reference sequence). V trimming: 8 bases; J trimming: 4 bases; junction bases outside the gene matches: 6. Here the CDR3 reads CASHASGGRTGELFF. The CDR3 nucleotides read TGTGCCAGCCACGCTAGCGGGGGGCGCACCGGGGAGCTGTTTTTT.

The rearrangement joins TRBV7-2 to TRBJ2-5; 8 positions agree with TRBD1. CDR3 length equals 14 residues. In germline, CDR1 is SGHTA, CDR2 FQGNSA. V dropped 5 bases and J dropped 4; count of bases not matched to a gene: 6. This CDR3 is CASSQWTGPETQYF. The CDR3 coding sequence is TGTGCCAGCAGCCAGTGGACAGGGCCAGAGACCCAGTACTTC. The full variable domain, in which reference TRBV7-2 and TRBJ2-5 provide the parts outside the CDR3, is GAGVSQSPSNKVTEKGKDVELRCDPISGHTALYWYRQSLGQGLEFLIYFQGNSAPDKSGLPSDRFSAERTGGSVSTLTIQRTQQEDSAVYLCASSQWTGPETQYFGPGTRLLVL.

DNA of the CDR3: TGTGCCAGCAGTTACTTGGCAGACAATGAGCAGTTCTTC. Its protein product is CASSYLADNEQFF. The chain recombines TRBV6-5 with TRBJ2-1; D call uncertain. In germline, CDR1 is MNHEY, CDR2 SVGAGI. The germline V and J ends were trimmed by 1 base and 5 bases, with 6 bases remaining between them. The CDR3 length is 13 residues.

This chain joins TRBV2 and TRBJ2-5; 9 bases agree with TRBD2. The CDR3 spans 16 residues. Germline loops: CDR1 SNHLY, CDR2 FYNNEI. V dropped 8 bases and J dropped 7; count of bases not matched to a gene: 17. CDR3 loop: CASPGRVRGGQGTQYF. CDR3 coding DNA: TGTGCCAGCCCCGGAAGGGTGCGGGGGGGCCAGGGGACCCAGTACTTC.

As concerns this clone: Distinct nucleotide sequences in the sample also encode this CDR3. This chain connects TRBV2 to TRBJ2-7, with D hard to call. The CDR3 is 11 residues long. Germline loops: CDR1 SNHLY, CDR2 FYNNEI. Trimming removed 5 bases at V and 3 bases at J, with 5 bases between. CDR3 amino acids: CASSSGYEQYF. The CDR3 coding sequence is TGTGCCAGCAGTTCCGGCTACGAGCAGTACTTC.

The V and J genes are TRBV19 and TRBJ2-3; D not resolved. V was pared by 5 bases and J by 4 bases, with 16 bases between. Per germline, CDR1 LNHDA and CDR2 SQIVND (reference sequence). The CDR3 contains 15 residues. This chain's CDR3 is CASSAKLSSADTQYF. The DNA for the CDR3 is TGTGCCAGTAGTGCCAAGCTCTCCTCCGCAGATACGCAGTATTTT.

The gene calls are TRBV10-3 and TRBJ2-1, with 7 nucleotides matching TRBD1. The CDR3 loop spans 16 amino acids. J lost 4 bases, V lost 3 bases, and 9 bases had no gene match. Looked up from germline, CDR1 is ENHRY and CDR2 is SYGVKD. CDR3 loop: CAISDPRTGGYNEQFF. DNA of the CDR3: TGTGCCATCAGTGACCCCCGGACAGGAGGATACAATGAGCAGTTCTTC.

The chain couples TRBV5-1 to TRBJ1-2; 7 bases map to TRBD1. This CDR3 comprises 13 residues. With 4 bases clipped from V and 2 bases from J, the junction kept 2 bases outside the gene matches. Germline V gene data show CDR1 as SGHRS and CDR2 as YFSETQ. The DNA of the CDR3 is TGCGCCAGCAGCGGACAGGTGAACTATGGCTACACCTTC. It specifies CASSGQVNYGYTF. Based on the CDR3 plus reference TRBV5-1 and TRBJ1-2, the full variable domain is KAGVTQTPRYLIKTRGQQVTLSCSPISGHRSVSWYQQTPGQGLQFLFEYFSETQRNKGNFPGRFSGRQFSNSRSEMNVSTLELGDSALYLCASSGQVNYGYTFGSGTRLTVV.

The V and J genes are TRBV9 and TRBJ1-3; D remains unclear. Between the trimmed V and J ends, which lost 3 bases and 0 bases, there was a span of 13 bases. The CDR3 consists of 16 residues. From germline, CDR1 is SGDLS and CDR2 YYNGEE. CDR3: CASSGHLQRSGNTIYF. DNA for the CDR3: TGTGCCAGCAGCGGCCACCTGCAGCGCTCTGGAAACACCATATATTTT. Full variable domain (outside the CDR3, taken from reference TRBV9 and TRBJ1-3): DSGVTQTPKHLITATGQRVTLRCSPRSGDLSVYWYQQSLDQGLQFLIQYYNGEERAKGNILERFSAQQFPDLHSELNLSSLELGDSALYFCASSGHLQRSGNTIYFGEGSWLTVV.